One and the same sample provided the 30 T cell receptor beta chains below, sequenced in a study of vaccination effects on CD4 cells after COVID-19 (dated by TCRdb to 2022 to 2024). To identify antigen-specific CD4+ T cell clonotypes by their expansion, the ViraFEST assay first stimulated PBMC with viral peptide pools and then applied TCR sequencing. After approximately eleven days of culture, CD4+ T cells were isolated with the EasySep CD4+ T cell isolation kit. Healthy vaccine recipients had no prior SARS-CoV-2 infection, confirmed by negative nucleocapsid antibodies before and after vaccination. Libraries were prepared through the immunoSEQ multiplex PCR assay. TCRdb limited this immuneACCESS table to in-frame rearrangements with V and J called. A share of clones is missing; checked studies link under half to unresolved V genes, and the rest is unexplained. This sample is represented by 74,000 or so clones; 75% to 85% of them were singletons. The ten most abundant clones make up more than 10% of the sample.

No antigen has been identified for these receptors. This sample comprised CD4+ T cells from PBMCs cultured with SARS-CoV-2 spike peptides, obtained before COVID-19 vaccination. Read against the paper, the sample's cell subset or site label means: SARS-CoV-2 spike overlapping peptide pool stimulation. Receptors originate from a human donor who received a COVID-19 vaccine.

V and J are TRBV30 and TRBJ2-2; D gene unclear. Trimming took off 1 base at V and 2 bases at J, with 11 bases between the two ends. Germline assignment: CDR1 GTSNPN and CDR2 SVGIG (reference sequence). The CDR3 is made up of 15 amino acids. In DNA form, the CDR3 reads TGTGCCTGGAGTGCCGTAGGCAGAAACACCGGGGAGCTGTTTTTT. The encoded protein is CAWSAVGRNTGELFF.

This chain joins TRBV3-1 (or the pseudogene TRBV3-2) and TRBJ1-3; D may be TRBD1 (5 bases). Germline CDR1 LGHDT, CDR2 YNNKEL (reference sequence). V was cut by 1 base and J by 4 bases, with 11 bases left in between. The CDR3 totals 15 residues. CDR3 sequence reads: CASSQAYRGGNTIYF. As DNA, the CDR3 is TGTGCCAGCAGCCAAGCATATAGGGGCGGAAACACCATATATTTT.

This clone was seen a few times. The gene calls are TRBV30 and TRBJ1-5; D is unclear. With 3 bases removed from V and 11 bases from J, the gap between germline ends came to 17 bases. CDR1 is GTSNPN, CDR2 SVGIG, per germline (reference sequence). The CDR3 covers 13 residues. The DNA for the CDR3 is TGTGCCTGGAGCAGCCAACCCCGGGAGGCCCAGCATTTT. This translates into CAWSSQPREAQHF.

CDR3 in amino acids: CASSKQTLESYEQYV. The DNA for the CDR3 is TGTGCCAGCAGCAAACAGACTCTGGAATCCTACGAGCAGTACGTC. V and J are TRBV21-1 and TRBJ2-7; the table's D call, TRBD2, was not checked against the DNA. TRBV21-1 counts as a pseudogene. The CDR3 has 15 amino acids.

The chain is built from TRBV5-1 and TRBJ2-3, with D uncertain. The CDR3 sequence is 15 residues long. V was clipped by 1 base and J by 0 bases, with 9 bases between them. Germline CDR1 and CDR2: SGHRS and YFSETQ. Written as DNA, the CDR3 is TGCGCCAGCAGCTTGTTAACTACAAGCACAGATACGCAGTATTTT. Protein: CASSLLTTSTDTQYF.

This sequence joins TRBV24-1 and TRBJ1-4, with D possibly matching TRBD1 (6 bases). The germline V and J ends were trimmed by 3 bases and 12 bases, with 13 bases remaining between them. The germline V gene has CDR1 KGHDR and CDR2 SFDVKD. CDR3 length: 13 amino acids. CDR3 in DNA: TGTGCCACCAGTGATACCGGGACAAGAGAACTGTTTTTT. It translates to CATSDTGTRELFF.

CDR3 DNA sequence: TGTGCCAGCAGTTGGAGACAGGGGTCCTACGAGCAGTACGTC. Translated, it gives CASSWRQGSYEQYV. The V call is TRBV6-1, the J call TRBJ2-7; 8 positions agree with TRBD1. The CDR3 loop spans 14 amino acids. The V segment lost 5 bases and the J segment 1 base; nucleotides outside the gene matches: 4. The germline V gene encodes CDR1 MNHNS and CDR2 SASEGT.

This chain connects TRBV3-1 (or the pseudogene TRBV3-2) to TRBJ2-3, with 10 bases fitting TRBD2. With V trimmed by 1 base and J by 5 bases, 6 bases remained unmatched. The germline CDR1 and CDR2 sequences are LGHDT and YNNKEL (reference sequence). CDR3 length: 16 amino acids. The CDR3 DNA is TGTGCCAGCAGCCAAGTGGAGCGGGGGGGCTTAGATACGCAGTATTTT. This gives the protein CASSQVERGGLDTQYF.

CDR3 bases: TGTGCCAGCACCAAGGACTATAGCAATCAGCCCCAGCATTTT. Residues: CASTKDYSNQPQHF. This rearrangement joins TRBV7-9 to TRBJ1-5, with D unresolved. Germline CDR1 SEHNR, CDR2 FQNEAQ (reference sequence). The ends were cut back, 7 bases at V and 0 bases at J, with 10 bases in the middle. This CDR3 has 14 residues.

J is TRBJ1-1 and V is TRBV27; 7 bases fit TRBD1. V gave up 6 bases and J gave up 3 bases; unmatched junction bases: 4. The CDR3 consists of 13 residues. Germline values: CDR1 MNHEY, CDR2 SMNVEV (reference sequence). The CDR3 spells CASRGTAHTEAFF. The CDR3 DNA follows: TGTGCCAGCAGAGGGACAGCCCACACTGAAGCTTTCTTT.

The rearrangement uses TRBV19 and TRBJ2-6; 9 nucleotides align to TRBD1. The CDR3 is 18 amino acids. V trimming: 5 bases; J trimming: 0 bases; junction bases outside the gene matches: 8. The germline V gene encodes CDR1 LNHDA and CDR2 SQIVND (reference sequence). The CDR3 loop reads CASSVTGTGFSGANVLTF. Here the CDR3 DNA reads TGTGCCAGTAGTGTCACCGGGACAGGGTTCTCTGGGGCCAACGTCCTGACTTTC.

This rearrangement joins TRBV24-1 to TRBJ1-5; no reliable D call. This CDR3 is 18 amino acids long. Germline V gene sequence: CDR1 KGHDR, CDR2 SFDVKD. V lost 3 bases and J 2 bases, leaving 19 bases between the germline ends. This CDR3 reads CATSDPSRMDGGNQPQHF. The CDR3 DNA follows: TGTGCCACCAGTGATCCATCCAGAATGGACGGTGGCAATCAGCCCCAGCATTTT.

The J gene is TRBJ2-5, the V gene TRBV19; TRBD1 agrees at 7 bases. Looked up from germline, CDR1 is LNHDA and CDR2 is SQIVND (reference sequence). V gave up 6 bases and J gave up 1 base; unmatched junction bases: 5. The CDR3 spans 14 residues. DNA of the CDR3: TGTGCCAGTAGGATTGGGACAGCCCAAGAGACCCAGTACTTC. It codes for CASRIGTAQETQYF.

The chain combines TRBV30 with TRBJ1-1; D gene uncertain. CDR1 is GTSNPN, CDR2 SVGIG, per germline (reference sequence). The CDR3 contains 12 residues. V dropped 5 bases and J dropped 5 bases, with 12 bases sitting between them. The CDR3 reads CAWLLSGTEAFF. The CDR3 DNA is TGTGCCTGGCTGTTGTCGGGGACTGAAGCTTTCTTT. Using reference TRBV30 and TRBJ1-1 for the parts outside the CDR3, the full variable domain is SQTIHQWPATLVQPVGSPLSLECTVEGTSNPNLYWYRQAAGRGLQLLFYSVGIGQISSEVPQNLSASRPQDRQFILSSKKLLLSDSGFYLCAWLLSGTEAFFGQGTRLTVV.

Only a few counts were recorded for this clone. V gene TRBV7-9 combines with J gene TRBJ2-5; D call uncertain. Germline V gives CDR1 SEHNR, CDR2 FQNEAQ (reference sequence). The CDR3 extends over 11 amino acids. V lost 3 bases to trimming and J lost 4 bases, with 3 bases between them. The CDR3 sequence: CASSFGETQYF. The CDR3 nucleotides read TGTGCCAGCAGCTTCGGAGAGACCCAGTACTTC. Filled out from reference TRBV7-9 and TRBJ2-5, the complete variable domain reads DTGVSQNPRHKITKRGQNVTFRCDPISEHNRLYWYRQTLGQGPEFLTYFQNEAQLEKSRLLSDRFSAERPKGSFSTLEIQRTEQGDSAMYLCASSFGETQYFGPGTRLLVL.

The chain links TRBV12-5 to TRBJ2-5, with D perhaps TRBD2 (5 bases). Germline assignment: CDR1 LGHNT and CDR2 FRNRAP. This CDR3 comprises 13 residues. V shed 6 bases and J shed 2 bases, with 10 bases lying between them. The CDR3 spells CASGRWEQETQYF. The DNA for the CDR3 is TGTGCTAGTGGCCGTTGGGAGCAAGAGACCCAGTACTTC.

The CDR3 region has the DNA TGTGCCAGCAGTCCCCAGGTACCCCCTTATGGCTACACCTTC. Translated, it gives CASSPQVPPYGYTF. This sequence joins TRBV27 and TRBJ1-2; D is unclear. Trimming left V 5 bases short and J 5 bases short, with 15 bases between. CDR3 length: 14 amino acids. Germline CDR1 MNHEY, CDR2 SMNVEV (reference sequence).

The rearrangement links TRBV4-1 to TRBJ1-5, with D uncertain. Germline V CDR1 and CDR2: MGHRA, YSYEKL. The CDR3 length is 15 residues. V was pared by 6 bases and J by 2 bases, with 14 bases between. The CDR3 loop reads CASSPLDNRNQPQHF. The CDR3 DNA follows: TGCGCCAGCAGTCCGCTCGACAATCGCAATCAGCCCCAGCATTTT.

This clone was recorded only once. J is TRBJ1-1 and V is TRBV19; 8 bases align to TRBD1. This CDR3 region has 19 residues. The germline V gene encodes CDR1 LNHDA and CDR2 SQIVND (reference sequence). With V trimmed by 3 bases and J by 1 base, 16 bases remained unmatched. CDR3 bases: TGTGCCAGTAGTATTGCGTTAGGACAGGGTGGAGGGTCGAACACTGAAGCTTTCTTT. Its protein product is CASSIALGQGGGSNTEAFF.

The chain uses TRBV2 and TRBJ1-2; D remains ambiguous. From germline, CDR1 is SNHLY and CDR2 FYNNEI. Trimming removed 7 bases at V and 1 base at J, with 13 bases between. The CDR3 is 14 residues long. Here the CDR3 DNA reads TGTGCCAGCATGGGCCTTTTGATTAACTATGGCTACACCTTC. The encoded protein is CASMGLLINYGYTF.

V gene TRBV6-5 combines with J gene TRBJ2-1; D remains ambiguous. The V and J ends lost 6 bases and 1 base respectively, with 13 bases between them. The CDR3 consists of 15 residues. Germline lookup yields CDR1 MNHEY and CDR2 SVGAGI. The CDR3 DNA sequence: TGTGCCAGCAGGGTATTTGGGGATTCCTACAATGAGCAGTTCTTC. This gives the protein CASRVFGDSYNEQFF.

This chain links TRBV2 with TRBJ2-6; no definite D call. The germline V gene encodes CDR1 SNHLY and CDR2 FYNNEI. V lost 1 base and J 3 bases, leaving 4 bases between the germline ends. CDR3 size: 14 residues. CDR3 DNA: TGTGCCAGCAGTGAAGGGGGTGGGGCCAACGTCCTGACTTTC. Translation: CASSEGGGANVLTF.

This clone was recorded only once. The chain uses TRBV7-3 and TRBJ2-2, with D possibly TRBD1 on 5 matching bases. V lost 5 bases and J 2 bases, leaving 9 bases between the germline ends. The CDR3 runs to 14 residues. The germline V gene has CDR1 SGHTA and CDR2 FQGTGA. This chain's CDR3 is CASSKDRNTGELFF. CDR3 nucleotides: TGTGCCAGCAGCAAAGACAGAAACACCGGGGAGCTGTTTTTT.

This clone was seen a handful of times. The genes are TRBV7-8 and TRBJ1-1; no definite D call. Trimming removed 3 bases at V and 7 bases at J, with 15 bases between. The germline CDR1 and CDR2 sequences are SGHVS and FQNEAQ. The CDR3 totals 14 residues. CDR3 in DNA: TGTGCCAGCAGCTTGCAGCCTCATCTCAGTGAAGCTTTCTTT. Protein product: CASSLQPHLSEAFF.

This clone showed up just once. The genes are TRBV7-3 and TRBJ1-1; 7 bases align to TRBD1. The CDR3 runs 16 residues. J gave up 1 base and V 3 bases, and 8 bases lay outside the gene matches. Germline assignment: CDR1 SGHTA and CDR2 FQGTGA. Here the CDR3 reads CASSFRQGRENTEAFF. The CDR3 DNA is TGTGCCAGCAGCTTCCGACAGGGAAGAGAGAACACTGAAGCTTTCTTT.

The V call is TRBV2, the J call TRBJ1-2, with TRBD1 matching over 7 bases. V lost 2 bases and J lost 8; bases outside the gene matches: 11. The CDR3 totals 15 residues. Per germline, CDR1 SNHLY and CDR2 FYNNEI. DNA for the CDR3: TGTGCCAGCAGTGAAAGGGGGCCTATTAGCGGAGGCTACACCTTC. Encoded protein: CASSERGPISGGYTF.

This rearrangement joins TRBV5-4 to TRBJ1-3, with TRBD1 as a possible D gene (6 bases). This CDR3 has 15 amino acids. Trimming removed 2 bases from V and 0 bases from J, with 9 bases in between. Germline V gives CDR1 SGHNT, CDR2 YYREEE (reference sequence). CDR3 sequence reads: CASSFPQGSGNTIYF. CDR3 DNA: TGTGCCAGCAGCTTCCCACAGGGCTCTGGAAACACCATATATTTT.

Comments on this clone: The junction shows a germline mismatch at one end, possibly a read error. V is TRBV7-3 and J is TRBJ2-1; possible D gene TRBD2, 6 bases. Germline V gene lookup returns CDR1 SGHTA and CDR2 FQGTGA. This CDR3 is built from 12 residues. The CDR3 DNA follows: TGTGCCAGCAGTTTAAAGGGAGGCCCCCTTGTCTTC. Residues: CASSLKGGPLVF.

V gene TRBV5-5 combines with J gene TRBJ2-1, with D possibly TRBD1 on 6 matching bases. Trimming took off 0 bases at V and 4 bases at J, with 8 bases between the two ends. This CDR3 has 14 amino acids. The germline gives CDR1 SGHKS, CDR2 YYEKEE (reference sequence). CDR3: CASSLAGAYNEQFF. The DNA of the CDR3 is TGTGCCAGCAGCTTGGCAGGGGCGTACAATGAGCAGTTCTTC.

The CDR3 loop is CASGLWYEQYV. Here the CDR3 DNA reads TGTGCTAGTGGTTTGTGGTACGAGCAGTACGTC. The chain links TRBV12-5 to TRBJ2-7; no clear D. The V and J ends lost 2 bases and 4 bases respectively, with 3 bases between them. The CDR3 length is 11 residues. CDR1 LGHNT and CDR2 FRNRAP come from the germline V gene.